The entry below gives a single TCR beta chain sequence along with its context. It lacks a known antigen. There are no base qualities to consult, and no much larger clone falls within one base. The CDR3 runs 20 amino acids, cysteine and phenylalanine included. Left in the record is the CDR3 DNA by itself, 60 bases read in frame from the first base. Sequences SGDLS (CDR1) and YYNGEE (CDR2) are obtained from the germline V gene. Germline trimming: 4 bases from V, 6 bases from J; junction bases outside gene matches: 26. The library was prepared using the immunoSEQ multiplex PCR assay. The multiplex PCR relied on a mix of 60 forward primers for TCR Vbeta segments and 13 reverse primers for TCR Jbeta segments. A multiplex PCR assay on genomic DNA amplified the CDR3 region of rearranged TCR beta genes. The Illumina HiSeq System was used to sequence the amplified TCR beta libraries as 87-base-pair reads. Turning to the authors' computational methods: In a later analysis, roughly 80 million unique TCR beta chains were counted across the 500 to 850 repertoires, and about 9.9 million of these chains were shared by at least two donors. Raw reads were error-corrected and collapsed into unique sequences by a nearest-neighbor algorithm in which closely related sequences were merged to remove PCR and sequencing errors. To assign V, D and J gene segments, CDR3 sequences were aligned to IMGT reference sequences. For a sequence to be retained, a match of at least six nucleotides to both a V gene segment and a J gene segment was required. A rearrangement counted as productive if the CDR3 had no stop codons and remained in frame with V and J, and every other rearrangement counted as non-productive. CDR3 was defined by IMGT convention, running from the second conserved V-encoded cysteine to the conserved J-encoded phenylalanine. The earlier analysis of about 500 of the donors excluded sequences that lacked an unambiguous match to a single V gene segment. An earlier analysis of around 600 of the donors classified V segments as functional when productive rearrangements were above 56.7% and as segregating when the standard deviation between donors was above 5%. A statistical classification framework was developed to diagnose cytomegalovirus status using the catalog of TCR beta chain sequences. V and J gene assignment, in a later analysis, came from comparing TCR nucleotide sequences with IMGT/GENE-DB human TR gene sequences. In a later analysis, CDR3 sequences and most-parsimonious VDJ recombination scenarios were assigned using the TCRdist pipeline. In a later analysis, every TCR beta chain was defined by the combination of its CDR3 amino acid sequence and its V-gene family, and reads without a unique V-gene family were dropped. In a later analysis, around 650 highly shared, low-generation-probability nucleotide sequences were removed to address suspected cross-contamination and a sequencing artifact. In a later analysis, a clonal expansion index was calculated for each public chain from normalized within-repertoire ranks of inferred template counts. In a later analysis, generation probabilities were computed using a VDJ recombination model fitted to out-of-frame rearrangements, and the results were checked against IGoR. A later analysis scored TCR-TCR, TCR-HLA and TCR-CMV co-occurrence with hypergeometric tests, applying a repertoire-size bias correction to TCR pairs. To estimate false discovery rates, a later analysis permuted the HLA or CMV assignments 20 times. In a later analysis, co-occurring TCRs were grouped with DBSCAN, and TCRdist sequence similarity was added when clustering was performed within HLA-allele-positive subsets. Repertoires with fewer than 30,000 or more than 120,000 public chains were left out of co-occurrence clustering, as were four to six repertoires with anomalous nucleotide sharing. Not all clones reach the TCRdb copy of this immuneACCESS table, which keeps in-frame sequences only. Checked studies attribute under half of the gap to unresolved V genes and leave the rest unexplained. V, J and clone size are those of that table, while D and trimming were read from the DNA. This sample comprises about 160,000 clones, approximately 79% of them detected only once. The ten largest clones represent approximately 1.8% of the sample.

The cohort was made up of about 610 healthy bone marrow donors. All cohort members were sampled while nominally healthy, although unrecorded immune exposures were likely present. Of the 700 or so cohort members, around 290 had positive CMV serostatus and 350 to 400 had negative CMV serostatus, and CMV serostatus was not recorded for the donor. A peripheral blood sample was provided by each donor, and peripheral blood mononuclear cells were used for TCR beta sequencing. The Qiagen DNeasy Blood Extraction Kit was used to extract genomic DNA from the blood cell samples. The data originate from a study of cytomegalovirus exposure and HLA in healthy donors (dated by TCRdb to 2017 to 2019). Turning to the overall study: According to an earlier analysis of 550 to 750 of the donors, 150 million to 200 million T cells yielded 90 million to 130 million unique TCR beta sequences and about 300 Gb of sequence data. An early release covering over 500 HLA-typed donors comprised 300 to 350 gigabases of sequencing data and around 80 million unique TCR sequences. The genetic ancestry cluster associated with self-reported Caucasian donors included approximately 85% of the roughly 390 genotyped donors. The study aimed to test whether cataloging public T cell receptors could reveal signatures of past pathogen exposure. The study used immunosequencing to profile the T cell repertoires of about 670 subjects and linked those repertoires to cytomegalovirus serostatus. Besides the first cohort of under 700 subjects, a separate validation cohort made up of over a hundred different subjects was used. To predict cytomegalovirus infection status, the study combined high-throughput TCR immunosequencing, statistical association of individual TCRs with disease status, and machine learning. A later analysis re-examined previously published TCR beta repertoires from just over 650 donors and added high-resolution HLA genotyping to investigate patterns of TCR occurrence. Rather than drawing on any new phenotypic data, the later analysis identified candidate immune exposures from TCR beta sequences and the way those sequences occurred across donors. An earlier analysis of 450 to 750 of the donors used high-throughput TCR beta sequencing to judge whether each TCR beta V gene segment behaved as functional or pseudogenic. Donor age, sex, ethnicity and CMV serostatus were compiled together with the repertoire data. In a later genetic analysis, genome-wide SNP genotypes for about 55% of the 666 donors were used, and that subset was treated as a discovery cohort. All discovery cohort repertoires had been generated using a single sequencing platform. Class I and class II HLA loci were covered by the typing at four-digit resolution. The number of donors typed differed by locus, with about 629-640 for A, B, C, DRB1 and DQB1, around 500 for DQA1, over 600 for DPA1, and around 430 for DPB1. Because of strong linkage in the cohort, roughly five DR-DQ haplotypes were treated as single units for association and clustering. Across under 500 genotyped donors of the cohort, an average of approximately 200,000 unique TCR beta nucleotide sequences per donor were sequenced, and roughly 20% of those sequences were non-productive.

The full study reports these points: Compared with equally common non-associated chains, HLA-associated TCR beta chains in a later analysis were more clonally expanded and had lower generation probabilities. A later analysis found that TCR association rates varied across HLA loci, with DRB1 alleles showing the most associated TCRs and HLA-C alleles the fewest. The presence/absence analyses assumed that sequencing depth was roughly uniform across donors, and that assumption may not be true. A further reported finding was that TCR beta sequences accurately predicted the HLA-A and HLA-B alleles for most subjects in the first cohort. The authors suggested that the approach could potentially be generalized to other disease states and immunological phenotypes. Because HLA typing was unavailable for some donors at each locus, only the typed subset was used in association tests. Some IMGT-functional V segments, including TRBV6-2 and TRBV6-3, could not be told apart with the 87-base-pair reads, so those segments were excluded. V-gene and J-gene trimming of TCR beta chains was associated with a missense DCLRE1C variant in a later genetic analysis, and the association was replicated in an independent cohort. For the cohort, immune exposure information was limited to CMV serostatus. Three of the identified cytomegalovirus-associated TCR beta chains were confirmed in vitro to be specific for cytomegalovirus antigens. Most TCR sequences were observed very rarely across donors, whereas some public TCRs were present in many individuals. When HLA alleles, especially DR and DQ, strongly co-occurred, TCR associations were difficult to assign to individual alleles. At a false discovery rate of 0.05, a later analysis linked under 20,000 TCR beta sequences to specific HLA alleles. Correlated functional status among segregating V segments might reflect linkage disequilibrium, but an unknown experimental factor could not be ruled out. Compared with the approximately 700-donor mean, donors in an Asian-associated ancestry cluster had fewer N-insertions in productive TCRs, according to a later genetic analysis. The cohort was sequenced for TCR beta chains only, and without alpha or paired-chain data the features that could be detected were limited. According to a later analysis, parvovirus B19, influenza, CMV and Epstein-Barr virus appeared linked to several top co-occurrence clusters. An earlier analysis of 587 of the donors showed that most TCR beta V segments appeared in productive rearrangements either about 87% or about 30% of the time, which broadly matched IMGT annotations. The earlier analysis of almost 600 of the donors excluded some 15 rarely observed V segments, including chromosome 9 orphons, because counts were too low. In the study, approximately 150 TCR beta chains were listed as associated with cytomegalovirus. A group of highly shared sequence variants was considered likely to be a technical artifact of the sequencing pipeline. The classifier was reported to diagnose cytomegalovirus status with high specificity and sensitivity in both the original and validation cohorts. A later analysis found that most CMV-associated TCR beta chains appeared HLA-restricted, with HLA associations seemingly driven largely by CMV exposure.

Material for sequencing was PBMCs. This TCR came from a human donor in good health. The rearrangement joined TRBV9 to TRBJ2-7, with 9 middle bases fitting TRBD2. The CDR3 protein: CASSPTPRGVAGAYWVEQYF. The DNA reads TGTGCCAGCAGCCCCACACCCCGGGGAGTAGCGGGGGCCTACTGGGTCGAGCAGTACTTC.